A single T cell receptor (beta chain) is shown here with its context. The table lists this clonotype with many counts. What this receptor recognizes is not known. Base quality data are lacking; no much larger clone is found one base away. The data belong to a study of T cells in Graves' hyperthyroidism and ophthalmopathy (dated by TCRdb to about 2019). About the study as a whole: To identify distinguishing TCR V-J signatures, a discovery cohort of some 99 patients was used, comprising 43 with Graves' ophthalmopathy and roughly 60 with stable Graves' hyperthyroidism. An independent validation cohort of around 19 hyperthyroidism patients and approximately 16 patients who later progressed to ophthalmopathy tested prospective prediction of ophthalmopathy. For training and testing, the 100 or so patients in the discovery cohort were randomly divided in a 7:3 ratio. Thyroid tissue and blood T-cell repertoires from six Graves' hyperthyroidism patients were also compared in the study. Once sampling was done, hyperthyroidism patients were given methimazole at a starting dose of 30 mg daily, whereas ophthalmopathy patients were given high-dose intravenous methylprednisolone. TCR Vbeta CDR3 sequencing of some 140 peripheral blood samples (roughly 43 ophthalmopathy, 75 to 80 hyperthyroidism and roughly 17 progressor patients) is reported in the paper.

Relative to germline, V is 2 bases shorter and J is 5 bases shorter, with 10 bases between their ends. Taken from the germline V gene, the CDR1 and CDR2 loops are SNHLY and FYNNEI. The CDR3 starts with the cysteine, ends with the phenylalanine, and has 13 residues. The only DNA kept is the CDR3, 39 bases in frame from the first base. The TCR beta CDR3 regions were amplified from RNA transcripts. The TCR CDR3 was subjected to a first round of RT-PCR using the HTBI primer set and the Qiagen OneStep RT-PCR kit. Libraries were constructed in a second round of multiplex PCR, after which size selection and purification were carried out. Paired-end sequencing of the libraries was performed with 100 bp reads on an Illumina HiSeq2000. The study's own analysis went as follows. SOAPnuke was used to process the raw data, removing reads that contained adapters or uncalled bases, had a mean Phred below 15, or lacked an exact match to the constant primer or identifier. COPE v1.2.5 was used to merge the high-quality paired reads, and each unique nucleotide sequence was defined as a clonotype. Clonotypes were aligned to IMGT TRBV, TRBD and TRBJ reference segments using MiTCR v1.1. Analysis was restricted to V-J combinations with a frequency above 0.0001, which covered approximately 99% of repertoires. The TCS score was defined as the ratio of F50 (clonal expansion) to E x V (chaos), calculated using BLOSUM62-based TCRdist between CDR3 peptides within each V-J. Welch's t-statistics and random forest reduced 514 V-J features to 13, which were used in a naive Bayes classifier (R e1071). The Morisita-Horn index was used to measure how similar the thyroid and blood repertoires were. TCRdb took the public reads, trimmed them with fastp at Q25, ran MiXCR for clone calling and kept in-frame beta chains. Entries are consolidated by CDR3 protein sequence, retaining the most common genes and DNA. In this record, the V and J calls reflect TCRdb's handling and not the investigators' own analysis. The sample records over 650,000 distinct CDR3 sequences, 45% of which are singletons. Jointly, the top ten make up less than 9.5% of the sample.

Broad study findings and their caveats: In validation, progression to ophthalmopathy was predicted by the model with 70.59% sensitivity and about 72% specificity, a median of 6.5 months before onset. Sample size was not statistically predetermined, and investigators were not blinded to group allocation. In cross-validation, a model built on a 13 V-J signature told ophthalmopathy apart from stable hyperthyroidism with 87.88% sensitivity and about 81% specificity, and in testing the same model reached 80%/75%. Most expanded thyroid clonotypes (frequency above 0.001) were also detected in blood, a finding suggesting that blood repertoires may reflect thyroid immune responses.

Any patient with an uncontrolled infection, another autoimmune disease, pregnancy or lactation was excluded. Diagnoses were based on clinical symptoms, serum thyroxine and TRAb, thyroid ultrasound and orbital computed tomography. Total RNA was extracted with Trizol reagent, and quality was checked on an Agilent 2100 Bioanalyzer. The clonotype was recovered from an adult man with Graves' disease, either hyperthyroidism or ophthalmopathy (not recorded which). The sequencing input was peripheral blood or thyroid tissue (not recorded which). In this chain, TRBV2 is recombined with TRBJ2-7; the D gene is possibly TRBD1, with 7 bases matching. DNA sequence: TGTGCCAGCAGTGAACAGGGGGGCCACGAGCAGTACTTC. This sequence encodes CASSEQGGHEQYF.